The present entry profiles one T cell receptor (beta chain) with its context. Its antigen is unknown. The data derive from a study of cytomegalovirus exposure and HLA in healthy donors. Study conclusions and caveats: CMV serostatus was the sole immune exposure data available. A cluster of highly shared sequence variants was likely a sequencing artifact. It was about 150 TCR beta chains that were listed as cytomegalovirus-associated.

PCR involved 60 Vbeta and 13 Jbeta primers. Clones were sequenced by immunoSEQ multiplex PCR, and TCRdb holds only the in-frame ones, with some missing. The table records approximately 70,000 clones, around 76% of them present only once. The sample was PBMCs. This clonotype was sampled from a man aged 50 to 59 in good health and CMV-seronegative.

The CDR3 is CASSLGGAYNEQFF. The DNA of the CDR3 is TGTGCCAGCAGTTTAGGGGGGGCCTACAATGAGCAGTTCTTC. The rearrangement joins TRBV27 to TRBJ2-1; 7 nucleotides agree with TRBD2. This CDR3 comprises 14 residues. The germline V gene encodes CDR1 MNHEY and CDR2 SMNVEV (reference sequence). With V trimmed by 2 bases and J by 2 bases, 0 bases remained unmatched.